This T cell receptor (beta chain) was sequenced during a study of T cells expressing NK-cell markers. As for the study in general: It was sorted CD3+CD56+NKG2C+, CD3+CD56+NKG2C- and CD3+CD56-NKG2C+ T cells that supplied the TCR beta repertoires. There were seven HCMV-seropositive donors and one seronegative donor among the eight sequenced.

This CDR3 has 17 amino acids. TCRdb reworked the 5' RACE reads into one entry per CDR3 protein, no DNA. The listing records some 340,000 distinct CDR3 sequences. The sequenced sample was blood T cells: a sorted CD56 or NKG2C T cell subset, CD4+ or CD8+ T cells, or bulk PBMC T cells (not recorded which). This clonotype was sampled from a man aged 18 to 70 in good health. The chain recombines TRBV12-3 or TRBV12-4 with TRBJ1-1. The chain's CDR3 is CASSPTSGRNPRTEAFF.